This TCR beta chain was profiled in a study of shared clonotypes between healthy human individuals. Study details: Contributing individuals were two females and a few males aged 18 to 49. Study-wide results and limits: Around 5% was the fraction of naive CD4 clonotypes found shared across four donors. With few donors, the genetic and exposure-history diversity represented was limited.

Germline loops: CDR1 SGHRS, CDR2 YFSETQ. V lost 4 bases to trimming and J lost 2 bases; unmatched junction nucleotides: 5. This CDR3 has 16 amino acids. Points on this clone: Its antigen remains unknown.

Clones were read by immunoSEQ multiplex PCR, and TCRdb kept only the in-frame ones, dropping some. The table shows over a million clones, with 96% occurring only once. The study separated CD4+ cells into CD45RA+ naive and CD45RA-negative memory subsets. This TCR derives from a man aged 30 to 39 in good health. The sequencing input was naive CD4+ T cells sorted from blood. Subset specified: CD45RA+ positively selected. This chain joins TRBV5-1 and TRBJ2-3, with TRBD2 matching over 12 bases. Written as DNA, the CDR3 is TGCGCCAGCAGCCCCTGGACTAGCGGGACCACAGATACGCAGTATTTT. It codes for CASSPWTSGTTDTQYF.